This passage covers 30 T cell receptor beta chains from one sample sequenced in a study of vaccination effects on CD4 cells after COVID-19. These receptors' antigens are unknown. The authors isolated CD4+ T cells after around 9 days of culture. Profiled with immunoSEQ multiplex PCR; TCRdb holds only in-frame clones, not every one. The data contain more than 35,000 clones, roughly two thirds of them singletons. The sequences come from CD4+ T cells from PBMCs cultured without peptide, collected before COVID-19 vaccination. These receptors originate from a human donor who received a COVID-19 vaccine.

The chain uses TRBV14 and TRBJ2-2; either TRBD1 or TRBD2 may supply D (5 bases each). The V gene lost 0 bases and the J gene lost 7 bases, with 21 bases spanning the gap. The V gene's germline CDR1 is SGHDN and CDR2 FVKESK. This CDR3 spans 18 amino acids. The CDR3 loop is CASSQDVRRGASFGELFF. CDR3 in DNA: TGTGCCAGCAGCCAAGATGTCCGGAGAGGGGCTAGCTTCGGGGAGCTGTTTTTT.

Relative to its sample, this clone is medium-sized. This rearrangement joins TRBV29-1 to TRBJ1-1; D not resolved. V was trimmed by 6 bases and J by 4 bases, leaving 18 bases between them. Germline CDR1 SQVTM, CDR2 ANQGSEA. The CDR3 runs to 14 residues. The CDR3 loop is CSVEGSARSTEAFF. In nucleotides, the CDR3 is TGCAGCGTCGAGGGCTCGGCTCGTAGCACTGAAGCTTTCTTT.

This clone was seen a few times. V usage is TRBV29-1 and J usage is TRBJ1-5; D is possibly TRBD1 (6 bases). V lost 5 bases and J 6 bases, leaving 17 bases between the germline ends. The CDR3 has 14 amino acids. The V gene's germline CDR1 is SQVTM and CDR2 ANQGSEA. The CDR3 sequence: CSVKGNREGQPQHF. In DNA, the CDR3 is TGCAGCGTTAAGGGGAACAGGGAAGGTCAGCCCCAGCATTTT.

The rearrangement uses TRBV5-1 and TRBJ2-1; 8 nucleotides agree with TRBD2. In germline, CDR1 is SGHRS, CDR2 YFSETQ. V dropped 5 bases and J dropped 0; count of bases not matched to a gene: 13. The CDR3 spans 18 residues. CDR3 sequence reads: CASRRKTFSGASYNEQFF. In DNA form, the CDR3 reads TGCGCCAGCAGACGGAAAACATTTAGCGGGGCCTCCTACAATGAGCAGTTCTTC.

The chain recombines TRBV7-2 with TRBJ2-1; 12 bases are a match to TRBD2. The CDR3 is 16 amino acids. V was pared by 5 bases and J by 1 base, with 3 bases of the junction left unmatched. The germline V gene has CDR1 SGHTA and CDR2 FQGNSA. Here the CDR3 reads CASSLLAGGSYNEQFF. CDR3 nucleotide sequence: TGTGCCAGCAGCCTCCTAGCGGGAGGGTCCTACAATGAGCAGTTCTTC.

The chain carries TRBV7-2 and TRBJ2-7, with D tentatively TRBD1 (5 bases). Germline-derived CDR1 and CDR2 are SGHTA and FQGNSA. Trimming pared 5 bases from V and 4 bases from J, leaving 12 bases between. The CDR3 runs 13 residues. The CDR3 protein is CASSRQYLYEQYF. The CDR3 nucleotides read TGTGCCAGCAGCCGACAGTACTTGTACGAGCAGTACTTC.

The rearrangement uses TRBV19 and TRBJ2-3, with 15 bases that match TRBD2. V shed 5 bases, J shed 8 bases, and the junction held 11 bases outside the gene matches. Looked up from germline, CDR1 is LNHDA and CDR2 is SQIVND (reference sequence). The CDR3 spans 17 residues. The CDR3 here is CASSQSGLAGGPGTQYF. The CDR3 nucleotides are TGTGCCAGTAGTCAATCCGGACTAGCGGGGGGGCCGGGTACGCAGTATTTT.

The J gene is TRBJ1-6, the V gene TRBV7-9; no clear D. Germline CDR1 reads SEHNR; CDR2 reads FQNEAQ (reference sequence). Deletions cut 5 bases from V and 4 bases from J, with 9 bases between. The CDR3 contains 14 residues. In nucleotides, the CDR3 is TGTGCCAGCAGCGTTGAACAGTATAATTCACCCCTCCACTTT. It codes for CASSVEQYNSPLHF.

CDR3 coding DNA: TGTGCCAGCAGCCATGGACTAGTATCCTACAATGAGCAGTTCTTC. This translates into CASSHGLVSYNEQFF. The V call is TRBV3-1 (or the pseudogene TRBV3-2), the J call TRBJ2-1; 7 positions match TRBD2. The CDR3 sequence is 15 residues long. Germline V gene data show CDR1 as LGHDT and CDR2 as YNNKEL (reference sequence). With 3 bases clipped from V and 1 base from J, the junction kept 3 bases outside the gene matches.

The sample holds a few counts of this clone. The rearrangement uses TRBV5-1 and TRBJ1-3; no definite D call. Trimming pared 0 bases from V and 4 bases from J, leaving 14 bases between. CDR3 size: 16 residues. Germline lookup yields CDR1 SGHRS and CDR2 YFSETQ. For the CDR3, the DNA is TGCGCCAGCAGCTTGGCCGGCCCTCCCCACGGAAACACCATATATTTT. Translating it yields CASSLAGPPHGNTIYF.

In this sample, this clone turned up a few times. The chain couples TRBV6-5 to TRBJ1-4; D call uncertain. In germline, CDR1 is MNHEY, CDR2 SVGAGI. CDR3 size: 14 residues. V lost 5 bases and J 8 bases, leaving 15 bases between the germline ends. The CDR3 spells CASSREGGEEKLFF. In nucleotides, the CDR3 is TGTGCCAGCAGTCGGGAGGGTGGGGAGGAAAAACTGTTTTTT.

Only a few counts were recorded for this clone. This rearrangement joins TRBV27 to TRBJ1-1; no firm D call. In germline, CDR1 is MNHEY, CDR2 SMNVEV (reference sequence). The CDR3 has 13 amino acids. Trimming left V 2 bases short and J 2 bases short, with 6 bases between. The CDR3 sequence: CASSLQRNTEAFF. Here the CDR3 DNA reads TGTGCCAGCAGTTTACAGCGAAACACTGAAGCTTTCTTT.

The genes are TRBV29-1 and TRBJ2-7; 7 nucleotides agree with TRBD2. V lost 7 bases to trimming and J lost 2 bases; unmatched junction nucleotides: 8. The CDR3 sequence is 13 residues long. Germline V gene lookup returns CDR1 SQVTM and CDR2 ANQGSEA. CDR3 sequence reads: CSGRSGVTYEQYF. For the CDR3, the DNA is TGCAGCGGACGGAGCGGGGTCACCTACGAGCAGTACTTC.

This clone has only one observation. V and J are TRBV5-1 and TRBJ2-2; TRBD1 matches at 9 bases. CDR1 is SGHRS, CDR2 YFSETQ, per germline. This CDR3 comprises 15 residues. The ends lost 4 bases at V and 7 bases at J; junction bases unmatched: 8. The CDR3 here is CASSPTGTGFGELFF. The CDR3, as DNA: TGCGCCAGCAGCCCGACCGGGACAGGGTTCGGGGAGCTGTTTTTT.

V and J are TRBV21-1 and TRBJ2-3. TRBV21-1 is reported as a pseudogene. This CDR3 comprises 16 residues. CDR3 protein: CASNDPQSGDTDTQYF. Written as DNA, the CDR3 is TGTGCCAGCAATGACCCTCAGTCGGGCGACACAGATACGCAGTATTTT.

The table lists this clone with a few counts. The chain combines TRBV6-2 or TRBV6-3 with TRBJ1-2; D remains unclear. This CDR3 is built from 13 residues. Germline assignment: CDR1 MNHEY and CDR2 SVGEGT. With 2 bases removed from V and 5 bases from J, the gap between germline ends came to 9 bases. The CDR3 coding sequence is TGTGCCAGCAGTTACAGGGATATATATGGCTACACCTTC. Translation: CASSYRDIYGYTF.

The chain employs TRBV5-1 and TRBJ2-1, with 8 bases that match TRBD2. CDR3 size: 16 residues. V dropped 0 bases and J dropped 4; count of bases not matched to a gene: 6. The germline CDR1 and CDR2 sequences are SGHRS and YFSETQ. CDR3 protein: CASSLASGSGYNEQFF. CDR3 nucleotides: TGCGCCAGCAGCTTGGCGAGCGGGAGCGGTTACAATGAGCAGTTCTTC.

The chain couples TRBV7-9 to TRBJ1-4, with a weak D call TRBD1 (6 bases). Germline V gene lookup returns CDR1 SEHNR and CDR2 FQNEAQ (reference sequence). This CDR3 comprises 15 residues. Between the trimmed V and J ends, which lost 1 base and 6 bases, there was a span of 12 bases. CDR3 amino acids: CASSLGGGTYEKLFF. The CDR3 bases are TGTGCCAGCAGCTTAGGAGGGGGGACGTATGAAAAACTGTTTTTT. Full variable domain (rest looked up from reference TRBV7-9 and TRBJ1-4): DTGVSQNPRHKITKRGQNVTFRCDPISEHNRLYWYRQTLGQGPEFLTYFQNEAQLEKSRLLSDRFSAERPKGSFSTLEIQRTEQGDSAMYLCASSLGGGTYEKLFFGSGTQLSVL.

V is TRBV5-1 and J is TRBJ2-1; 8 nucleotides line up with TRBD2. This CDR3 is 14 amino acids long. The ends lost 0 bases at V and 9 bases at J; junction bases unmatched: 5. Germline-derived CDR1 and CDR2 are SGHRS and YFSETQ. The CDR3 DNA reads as TGCGCCAGCAGCTTGGACGGGGGGGATCCTGAGCAGTTCTTC. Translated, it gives CASSLDGGDPEQFF.

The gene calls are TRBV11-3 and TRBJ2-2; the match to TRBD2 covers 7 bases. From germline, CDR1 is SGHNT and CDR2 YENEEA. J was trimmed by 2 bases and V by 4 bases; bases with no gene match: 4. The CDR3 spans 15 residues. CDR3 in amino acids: CASSSGTTNTGELFF. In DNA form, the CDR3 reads TGTGCCAGCAGCTCCGGGACTACTAACACCGGGGAGCTGTTTTTT.

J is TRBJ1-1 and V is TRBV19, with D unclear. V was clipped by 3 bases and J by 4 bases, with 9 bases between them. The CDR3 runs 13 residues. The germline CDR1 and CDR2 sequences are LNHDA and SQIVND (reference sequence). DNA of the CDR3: TGTGCCAGTAGTATCGGACGGACCACTGAAGCTTTCTTT. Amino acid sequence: CASSIGRTTEAFF.

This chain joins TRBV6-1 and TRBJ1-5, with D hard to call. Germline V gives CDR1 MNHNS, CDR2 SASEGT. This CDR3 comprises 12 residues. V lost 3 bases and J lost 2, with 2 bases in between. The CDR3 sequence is CASSEGNQPQHF. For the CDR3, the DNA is TGTGCCAGCAGTGAGGGCAATCAGCCCCAGCATTTT.

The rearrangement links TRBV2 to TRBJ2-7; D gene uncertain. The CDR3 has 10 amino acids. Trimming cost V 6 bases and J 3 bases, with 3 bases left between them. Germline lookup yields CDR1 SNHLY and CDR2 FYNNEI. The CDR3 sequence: CASRLYEQYF. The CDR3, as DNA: TGTGCCAGCAGACTCTACGAGCAGTACTTC.

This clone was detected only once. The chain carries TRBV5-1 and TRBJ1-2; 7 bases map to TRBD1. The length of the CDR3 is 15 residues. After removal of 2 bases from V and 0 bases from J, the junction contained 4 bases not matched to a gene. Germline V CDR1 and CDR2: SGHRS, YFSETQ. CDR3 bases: TGCGCCAGCAGCTTAGACAGGGTAGCTAACTATGGCTACACCTTC. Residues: CASSLDRVANYGYTF.

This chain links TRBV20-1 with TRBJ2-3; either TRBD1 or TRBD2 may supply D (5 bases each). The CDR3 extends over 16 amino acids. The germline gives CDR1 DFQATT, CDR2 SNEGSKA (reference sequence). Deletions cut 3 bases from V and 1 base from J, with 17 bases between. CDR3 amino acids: CSASPSQGVGTDTQYF. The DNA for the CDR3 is TGCAGTGCTAGTCCCTCCCAGGGAGTGGGCACAGATACGCAGTATTTT.

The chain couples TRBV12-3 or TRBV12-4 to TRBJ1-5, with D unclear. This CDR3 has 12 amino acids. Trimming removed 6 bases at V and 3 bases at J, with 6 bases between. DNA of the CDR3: TGTGCCAGCAGACAGTACAATCAGCCCCAGCATTTT. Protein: CASRQYNQPQHF.

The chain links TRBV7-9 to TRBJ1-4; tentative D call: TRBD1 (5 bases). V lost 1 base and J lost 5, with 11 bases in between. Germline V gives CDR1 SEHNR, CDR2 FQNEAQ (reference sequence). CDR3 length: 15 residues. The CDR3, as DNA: TGTGCCAGCAGCTTAGGCGGGAGACAGAATGAAAAACTGTTTTTT. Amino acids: CASSLGGRQNEKLFF. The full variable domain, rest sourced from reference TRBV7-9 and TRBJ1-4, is DTGVSQNPRHKITKRGQNVTFRCDPISEHNRLYWYRQTLGQGPEFLTYFQNEAQLEKSRLLSDRFSAERPKGSFSTLEIQRTEQGDSAMYLCASSLGGRQNEKLFFGSGTQLSVL.

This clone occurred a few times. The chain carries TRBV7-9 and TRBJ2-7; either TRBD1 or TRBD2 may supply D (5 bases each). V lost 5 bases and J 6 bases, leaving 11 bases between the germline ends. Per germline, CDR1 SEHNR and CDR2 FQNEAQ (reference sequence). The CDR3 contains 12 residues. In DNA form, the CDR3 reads TGTGCCAGCAGCACCCCAGGGAGCGAGCAGTACTTC. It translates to CASSTPGSEQYF. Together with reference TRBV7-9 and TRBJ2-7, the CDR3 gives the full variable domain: DTGVSQNPRHKITKRGQNVTFRCDPISEHNRLYWYRQTLGQGPEFLTYFQNEAQLEKSRLLSDRFSAERPKGSFSTLEIQRTEQGDSAMYLCASSTPGSEQYFGPGTRLTVT.

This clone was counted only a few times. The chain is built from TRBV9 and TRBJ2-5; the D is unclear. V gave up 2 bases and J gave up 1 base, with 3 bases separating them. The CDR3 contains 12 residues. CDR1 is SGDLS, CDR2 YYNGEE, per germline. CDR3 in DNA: TGTGCCAGCAGCGTGTTCCAAGAGACCCAGTACTTC. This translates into CASSVFQETQYF.

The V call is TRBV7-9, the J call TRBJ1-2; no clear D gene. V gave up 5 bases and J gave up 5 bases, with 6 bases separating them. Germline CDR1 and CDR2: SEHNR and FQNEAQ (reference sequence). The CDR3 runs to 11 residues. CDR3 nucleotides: TGTGCCAGCAGCCCTGGATATGGCTACACCTTC. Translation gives CASSPGYGYTF. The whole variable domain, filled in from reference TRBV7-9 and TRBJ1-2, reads DTGVSQNPRHKITKRGQNVTFRCDPISEHNRLYWYRQTLGQGPEFLTYFQNEAQLEKSRLLSDRFSAERPKGSFSTLEIQRTEQGDSAMYLCASSPGYGYTFGSGTRLTVV.